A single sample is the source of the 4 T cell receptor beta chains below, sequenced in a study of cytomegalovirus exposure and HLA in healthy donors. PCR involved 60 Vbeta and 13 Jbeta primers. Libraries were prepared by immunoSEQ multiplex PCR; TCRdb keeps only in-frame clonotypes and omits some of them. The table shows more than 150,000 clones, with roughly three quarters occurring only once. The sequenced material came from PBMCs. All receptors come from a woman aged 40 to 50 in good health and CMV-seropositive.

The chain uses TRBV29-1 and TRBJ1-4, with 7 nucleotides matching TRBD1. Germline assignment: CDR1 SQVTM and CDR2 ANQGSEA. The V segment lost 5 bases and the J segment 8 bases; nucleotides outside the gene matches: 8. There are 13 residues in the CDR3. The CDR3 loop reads CSVRKGAQEKLFF. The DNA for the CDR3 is TGCAGCGTTCGTAAGGGGGCGCAGGAAAAACTGTTTTTT.

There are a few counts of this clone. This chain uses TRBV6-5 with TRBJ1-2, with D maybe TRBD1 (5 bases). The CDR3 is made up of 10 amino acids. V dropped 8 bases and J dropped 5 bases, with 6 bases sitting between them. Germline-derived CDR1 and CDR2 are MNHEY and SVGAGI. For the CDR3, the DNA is TGTGCCAGCGGACAATATGGCTACACCTTC. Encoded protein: CASGQYGYTF.

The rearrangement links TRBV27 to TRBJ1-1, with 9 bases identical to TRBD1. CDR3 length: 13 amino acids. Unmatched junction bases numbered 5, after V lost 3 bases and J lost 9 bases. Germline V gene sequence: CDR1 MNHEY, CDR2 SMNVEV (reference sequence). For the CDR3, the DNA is TGTGCCAGCAGTTTCTCTGGACAGGGGAAAGCTTTCTTT. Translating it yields CASSFSGQGKAFF.

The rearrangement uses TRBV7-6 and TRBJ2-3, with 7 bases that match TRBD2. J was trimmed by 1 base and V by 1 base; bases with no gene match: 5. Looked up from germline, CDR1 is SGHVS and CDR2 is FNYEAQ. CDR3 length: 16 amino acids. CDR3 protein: CASSLGGGGRTDTQYF. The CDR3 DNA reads TGTGCCAGCAGCTTAGGAGGCGGGGGACGCACAGATACGCAGTATTTT.